This T cell receptor beta chain emerged from a study of technical replicates of blood from a few donors. Only in-frame clones appear in the TCRdb table, and some are missing; sequencing was by immunoSEQ multiplex PCR. Among around 89,000 clones, just under 95% were seen once, and the ten largest hold roughly 0.22%. Germline V lookup: CDR1 SGHDT, CDR2 YYEEEE. After removal of 2 bases from V and 2 bases from J, the junction contained 1 base not matched to a gene. The CDR3 sequence is 14 residues long. The specimen sequenced was T cells isolated from PBMCs. This sequence joins TRBV5-6 and TRBJ2-7; 10 bases are shared with TRBD2. This receptor was identified in a human donor in good health. CDR3 region: CASSFSGRTYEQYF. CDR3 sequence (DNA): TGTGCCAGCAGCTTTAGCGGGAGGACCTACGAGCAGTACTTC.